What follows is one T cell receptor (beta chain) and its context. Its antigen is not known. Sequenced by immunoSEQ multiplex PCR; TCRdb stores in-frame clones only, minus some. The sample consists of some 10,000 clones, around 70% of them appearing once. This record belongs to a study of CD4+ T cells in melanoma. Points from the study as a whole: CD8+ T cell, macrophage and B cell function reportedly correlated with neoantigen-specific CD4+ T cells. Neoantigen-specific CD4+ T cells in melanoma reportedly had diverse differentiation states.

There are 14 residues in the CDR3. Per germline, CDR1 ENHRY and CDR2 SYGVKD. V was trimmed by 3 bases and J by 7 bases, leaving 13 bases between them. The rearrangement uses TRBV10-3 and TRBJ1-5, with D tentatively TRBD1 (5 bases). This clonotype was sampled from a human donor with melanoma. Sequenced material: cells from a culture (not recorded whether cultured in vitro). The CDR3 protein is CAISDEGTVQPQHF. DNA of the CDR3: TGTGCCATCAGTGATGAGGGGACTGTCCAGCCCCAGCATTTT.